Listed below are T cell receptor beta chains from one sample, sequenced in a study of CD4 and CD8 cells across lung adenocarcinoma regions. Using its own MiXCR run on the PCR reads, TCRdb lists one record per CDR3 protein. Of 10,000 to 11,000 distinct CDR3 sequences listed, 53% were seen once; the top ten hold about 20%. Sequenced input: CD4+ T cells from the center of a lung tumor. The receptor set was obtained from a male donor with lung adenocarcinoma. The CD4 and CD8 labels of this study may be unreliable. The CDR3 runs from the conserved cysteine through the conserved F or W. D genes are given only for firm matches. Where a row states a size, it is once, few, many or the class of an expanded clone; other rows omit it.

v_gene,abundance,j_gene,len,d_gene,CDR3nt,CDR3aa
TRBV7-2,once,TRBJ2-1,14,NA,TGTGCCAGCAGCCCTAGTGGGGGACTTTTTGAGCAGTTCTTC,CASSPSGGLFEQFF
TRBV7-2,large,TRBJ2-1,15,NA,TGTGCCAGCAGCTTAGCTACCAGGGTTTACAATGAGCAGTTCTTC,CASSLATRVYNEQFF
TRBV6-1,NA,TRBJ2-1,19,TRBD1,TGTGCCAGCAGAAACAGGGGGCGGTCGGGCGGATCTTCCTACAATGAGCAGTTCTTC,CASRNRGRSGGSSYNEQFF
TRBV23-1,NA,TRBJ1-2,16,TRBD1,TGCGCCAGCAGTCATTTGCCGGGACAGGGGAACTATGGCTACACCTTC,CASSHLPGQGNYGYTF
TRBV7-2,medium-sized,TRBJ2-3,15,NA,TGTGCCAGCAGCTTAGTTGTCGGACGCACAGATACGCAGTATTTT,CASSLVVGRTDTQYF
TRBV5-4,NA,TRBJ2-5,14,NA,TGTGCCAGCAGCTTGGGGGGGCCGTTGGAGGAGCAGTACTTC,CASSLGGPLEEQYF
TRBV6-1,NA,TRBJ2-3,16,NA,TGTGCCAGCAGTGAGGCCGTCTTTTCGCACACAGACATTCAGTACTTT,CASSEAVFSHTDIQYF
TRBV7-2,medium-sized,TRBJ2-2,15,TRBD1,TGTGCCAGCAGCTTAGCGGGGACAGGTAGAGGGGAGCTGTTTTTT,CASSLAGTGRGELFF
TRBV6-2/TRBV6-3,NA,TRBJ2-3,14,NA,TGTGCCAGCAGTCTGGGCAGGGAGGCAGATACGCAGTATTTT,CASSLGREADTQYF
TRBV7-6,NA,TRBJ2-7,14,NA,TGTGCCAGCAGCTTAGATCAAGGGACGGGTGAGCAGTACTTC,CASSLDQGTGEQYF
TRBV6-2/TRBV6-3,many,TRBJ2-3,15,TRBD1,TGTGCCAGCAGTCAGGACAGGGACGGCACAGATACGCAGTATTTT,CASSQDRDGTDTQYF
TRBV4-1,few,TRBJ2-7,16,TRBD2,TGCGCCAGCAGCCAAGATCACCCTAGCGGGATGGGCGAGCAGTACTTC,CASSQDHPSGMGEQYF
TRBV7-2,large,TRBJ2-4,14,NA,TGTGCCAGCAGCTTAGCCGCCGGCCTAAACATTCAGTACTTC,CASSLAAGLNIQYF
TRBV10-2,medium-sized,TRBJ2-1,12,NA,TGCGCCAGCTCACCCTCCGAGGAGGAGCAGTTCTTC,CASSPSEEEQFF
TRBV27,NA,TRBJ2-5,13,NA,TGTGCCAGCAGGGACCGGGACCAAGATACCCAGTACTTC,CASRDRDQDTQYF
TRBV7-2,NA,TRBJ2-5,14,NA,TGTGCGGGGCTCGGGGGCGGGGACCACAACACCCAGTACTTC,CAGLGGGDHNTQYF
TRBV7-2,NA,TRBJ2-1,16,NA,TGTGCCAGCAGCCTCAGGGCCTCAGGTATGGGCAATGAGCAGTTCTTC,CASSLRASGMGNEQFF
TRBV6-5,NA,TRBJ2-1,16,TRBD2,TGTGCCAGCAGTTACCTAGCGGATAGCTCCTACAATGAGCAGTTCTTC,CASSYLADSSYNEQFF
TRBV27,NA,TRBJ2-5,13,TRBD2,TGTGCCAGCAGTTCCCGGGGGGGCACCGTCCTGACCTTC,CASSSRGGTVLTF
TRBV6-1,few,TRBJ2-1,18,TRBD2,TGTGCCAGCAGTGAATGGGGACTAGCGGGAGGTACATACAATGAGCAGTTCTTC,CASSEWGLAGGTYNEQFF
TRBV4-1,NA,TRBJ2-2,13,NA,TGCGCCAGCAGCCGTGGGGCCGGCGGGGAGCTGTTTTTT,CASSRGAGGELFF
TRBV6-4,many,TRBJ2-3,14,TRBD2,TGTGCCAGCAGTGAGCGGGGGGGCTTAGATACGCAGTATTTT,CASSERGGLDTQYF
TRBV6-1,NA,TRBJ2-1,17,TRBD2,TGTGCCAGCAGTGAAGGGTGGGTAACTCTAGCGGGAGGTGAGCAGTTCTTC,CASSEGWVTLAGGEQFF
TRBV6-1,few,TRBJ2-3,15,TRBD2,TGTGCCAGCAGTGAGACTAGCGGGGGGAAAAATACGCAGTATTTT,CASSETSGGKNTQYF
TRBV27,NA,TRBJ2-2,17,TRBD1,TGTGCCAGCAGTTTATGGGGTCAGGGGGTAGGCACCGGGGAGCTGTTTTTT,CASSLWGQGVGTGELFF
TRBV12-3/TRBV12-4,few,TRBJ1-1,14,TRBD1,TGTGCCAGCACCGAACAGGGGTTGAACACTGAAGCTTTCTTT,CASTEQGLNTEAFF
TRBV6-5,NA,TRBJ2-3,19,TRBD2,TGTGCCAGCAGTTCCTGCCGACTAGCGGGGCGGCGAGCCAAAAATACGCAGTATTTT,CASSSCRLAGRRAKNTQYF
TRBV10-1,few,TRBJ2-7,14,NA,TGCGCCAGCAGTGAGTCGACTGGATTCTACGAGCAGTACTTC,CASSESTGFYEQYF
TRBV6-5,few,TRBJ2-5,17,NA,TGTGCCAGCAGTTTGGCCCATCAACAGGGTTCAACGGAGACCCAGTACTTC,CASSLAHQQGSTETQYF
TRBV12-3/TRBV12-4,many,TRBJ1-1,11,NA,TGTGCCAGCAGCTCCGGACTGGAGGCTTTCTTT,CASSSGLEAFF
TRBV27,NA,TRBJ2-3,19,TRBD2,TGTGCCAGCAGAGCCACGGGGCTAGCGGGACTGTCTAGCAAAAACACGCAGTATTTT,CASRATGLAGLSSKNTQYF
TRBV6-1,few,TRBJ2-5,14,NA,TGTGCCAGCAGTCGGGACCCTGACCAAGAGACCCAGTACTTC,CASSRDPDQETQYF
TRBV6-1,NA,TRBJ2-7,14,TRBD1,TGTGCCAGCAGTCCCAGGGGGCGCGTCTACGAGCAGTACTTC,CASSPRGRVYEQYF
TRBV6-1,NA,TRBJ1-2,15,NA,TGTGCCAGCAGTGAGGACAGACCCGCAAACTATGGCTACACCTTC,CASSEDRPANYGYTF
TRBV6-1,NA,TRBJ2-4,15,NA,TGTGCCAGCAGCCGGGGGATTCTTGCCAAAGACACTCAGTACTTC,CASSRGILAKDTQYF
TRBV10-2,few,TRBJ1-6,11,NA,TGCGCCAGCAGTGAGGGTTCACCCCTCCACTTT,CASSEGSPLHF
TRBV6-1,NA,TRBJ2-1,16,NA,TGTGCCAGCAGTGAATGGGGACAAGGCTCCTACAATGAGCAGTTCTTC,CASSEWGQGSYNEQFF